The 15 T cell receptor beta chains below all came from one sample that was sequenced in a study of blood T cell repertoires in COVID-19. Sequencing was performed with immunoSEQ multiplex PCR; in TCRdb, only in-frame clones are kept and a portion is missing. This table has some 180,000 clones, nearly 90% appearing once. The sequenced material came from peripheral blood. The receptors were gathered from a man between 60 and 75 years old with active or convalescent COVID-19.

CDR3 sequence (DNA): TGTGCCAGCAGTGAAGCTTATAGCAATCAGCCCCAGCATTTT. Translating gives CASSEAYSNQPQHF. V is TRBV6-1 and J is TRBJ1-5; no firm D call. The germline V and J ends were trimmed by 0 bases and 0 bases, with 3 bases remaining between them. There are 14 residues in the CDR3. Germline values: CDR1 MNHNS, CDR2 SASEGT.

The rearrangement links TRBV7-8 to TRBJ2-1, with 10 bases aligning to TRBD1. CDR3 length equals 16 residues. CDR1 and CDR2 from the germline V gene are SGHVS and FQNEAQ. Trimming at V came to 5 bases and at J to 4 bases, leaving 8 bases not matched to a gene. In nucleotides, the CDR3 is TGTGCCAGCAGCACGAGACAGGGGGCAAGTTACAATGAGCAGTTCTTC. Translated: CASSTRQGASYNEQFF.

V usage is TRBV12-3 or TRBV12-4 and J usage is TRBJ1-5; unclear D gene. CDR3 length: 13 amino acids. V dropped 3 bases and J dropped 5 bases, with 8 bases sitting between them. The DNA for the CDR3 is TGTGCCAGCAGTTTGGAGGGTGATCAGCCCCAGCATTTT. This sequence encodes CASSLEGDQPQHF.

The rearrangement joins TRBV4-1 to TRBJ2-1, with TRBD1 matching over 7 bases. Unmatched junction bases numbered 6, after V lost 2 bases and J lost 2 bases. The CDR3 length is 16 residues. Germline V gives CDR1 MGHRA, CDR2 YSYEKL. This CDR3 reads CASSQTPGTAYNEQFF. CDR3 nucleotide sequence: TGCGCCAGCAGCCAAACGCCGGGGACAGCCTACAATGAGCAGTTCTTC.

The chain uses TRBV5-4 and TRBJ1-2; 10 bases align to TRBD1. CDR1 and CDR2 from the germline V gene are SGHNT and YYREEE (reference sequence). The CDR3 contains 14 residues. The V segment lost 4 bases and the J segment 6 bases; nucleotides outside the gene matches: 6. The CDR3 protein is CASSNGQGVNGYTF. The DNA of the CDR3 is TGTGCCAGCAGCAATGGACAGGGGGTCAATGGCTACACCTTC.

Here the CDR3 reads CASRKGQGSDQPQHF. CDR3 nucleotide sequence: TGTGCCAGCAGAAAGGGACAGGGGAGCGATCAGCCCCAGCATTTT. This rearrangement joins TRBV6-6 to TRBJ1-5, with 10 bases identical to TRBD1. With 6 bases clipped from V and 5 bases from J, the junction kept 7 bases outside the gene matches. Per germline, CDR1 MNHNY and CDR2 SVGAGI (reference sequence). This CDR3 has 15 amino acids.

The V call is TRBV10-3, the J call TRBJ1-1; TRBD1 is a possible D gene (5 bases). From germline, CDR1 is ENHRY and CDR2 SYGVKD. V was trimmed by 6 bases and J by 5 bases, leaving 13 bases between them. CDR3 length: 13 residues. CDR3 in DNA: TGTGCCATCAGCCCAGGGTCTAATACTGAAGCTTTCTTT. Translated: CAISPGSNTEAFF.

The chain has TRBV9 and TRBJ1-6; D is ambiguous. CDR3 length: 17 amino acids. Deletions cut 0 bases from V and 7 bases from J, with 17 bases between. Germline CDR1 is SGDLS and CDR2 is YYNGEE. DNA of the CDR3: TGTGCCAGCAGCGTAGGAATCCGGGAAAGTGGAAATTCACCCCTCCACTTT. This translates into CASSVGIRESGNSPLHF.

The chain links TRBV18 to TRBJ2-5; D call uncertain. This CDR3 is built from 12 residues. Germline CDR1 reads KGHSH; CDR2 reads LQKENI. V lost 4 bases to trimming and J lost 5 bases, with 8 bases between them. The CDR3 nucleotides are TGTGCCAGCTCACGAATACTGGAGACCCAGTACTTC. Translated: CASSRILETQYF.

The chain is built from TRBV24-1 and TRBJ2-5; D is perhaps TRBD1 (6 bases). The germline V gene encodes CDR1 KGHDR and CDR2 SFDVKD. The CDR3 runs 15 residues. Between the trimmed V and J ends, which lost 4 bases and 5 bases, there was a span of 16 bases. CDR3 sequence: CATSDPRGAGETQYF. The CDR3 coding sequence is TGTGCCACCAGTGACCCCAGGGGTGCAGGGGAGACCCAGTACTTC.

The rearrangement links TRBV10-3 to TRBJ1-2; no firm D call. CDR1 ENHRY and CDR2 SYGVKD come from the germline V gene. This CDR3 contains 13 residues. Trimming pared 6 bases from V and 4 bases from J, leaving 12 bases between. The CDR3 spells CAIRSQSFYGYTF. CDR3 nucleotide sequence: TGTGCCATCAGAAGTCAGTCATTCTATGGCTACACCTTC.

The J gene is TRBJ2-7, the V gene TRBV25-1; D may be TRBD2 (6 bases). Germline-derived CDR1 and CDR2 are MGHDK and SYGVNS. Trimming pared 4 bases from V and 7 bases from J, leaving 17 bases between. The CDR3 extends over 14 amino acids. The CDR3 nucleotides are TGTGCCAGCAGTGGCCGGGGACGGGAGCGAGAGCAGTACTTC. Its protein is CASSGRGREREQYF.

This chain uses TRBV19 with TRBJ1-1; weak D call: TRBD1 (5 bases). The germline V gene has CDR1 LNHDA and CDR2 SQIVND (reference sequence). The ends were cut back, 11 bases at V and 1 base at J, with 11 bases in the middle. The CDR3 spans 12 residues. For the CDR3, the DNA is TGTGCCTCTTTAGACAGGAACACTGAAGCTTTCTTT. Its protein product is CASLDRNTEAFF.

The chain has TRBV6-1 and TRBJ2-3; 11 bases map to TRBD1. Looked up from germline, CDR1 is MNHNS and CDR2 is SASEGT. The CDR3 length is 17 residues. Trimming cost V 0 bases and J 6 bases; bases outside gene matches: 8. The CDR3 region has the DNA TGTGCCAGCAGTGAAGCGGCCGGGACAGGGGGGAGGGATACGCAGTATTTT. Translating it yields CASSEAAGTGGRDTQYF.

V is TRBV5-6 and J is TRBJ1-2; 9 positions match TRBD1. The CDR3 is 14 residues long. V was pared by 4 bases and J by 7 bases, with 8 bases of the junction left unmatched. Germline loops: CDR1 SGHDT, CDR2 YYEEEE. The CDR3 spells CASSPGTGLLGYTF. The CDR3 DNA is TGTGCCAGCAGCCCCGGGACAGGGTTGCTTGGCTACACCTTC.